Listed below are T cell receptor beta chains from one sample, sequenced in a study of cytomegalovirus exposure and HLA in healthy donors. TCRdb's table, derived via immunoSEQ multiplex PCR, lists solely in-frame clones and lacks some. The table has approximately 74,000 clones, roughly 76% seen once; the top ten hold approximately 7.3%. The source material was PBMCs. These receptors were obtained from a middle-aged woman in good health and CMV-seronegative. Both conserved end residues are part of each CDR3.

j_gene: TRBJ1-4
v_gene: TRBV5-1
CDR3aa: CASSWGLVTNEKLFF

j_gene: TRBJ1-4
v_gene: TRBV7-9
CDR3aa: CASSPSAGGNEKLFF

j_gene: TRBJ1-2
v_gene: TRBV30
CDR3aa: CAWSAGGRTFNYGYTF

j_gene: TRBJ2-2
v_gene: TRBV30
CDR3aa: CAWITKGGGANTGELFF

j_gene: TRBJ2-5
v_gene: TRBV19
CDR3aa: CARDPGLGFWETQYF

j_gene: TRBJ2-1
v_gene: TRBV6-4
CDR3aa: CASSDGTSGGNEQFF

j_gene: TRBJ2-1
v_gene: TRBV2
CDR3aa: CASSVSGGGHNEQFF

j_gene: TRBJ2-3
v_gene: TRBV7-8
CDR3aa: CASTFPTSGSTDTQYF

j_gene: TRBJ2-1
v_gene: TRBV30
CDR3aa: CACTGGNEQFF

j_gene: TRBJ2-1
v_gene: TRBV21-1
CDR3aa: CASSKIGGGETRENEQFF

j_gene: TRBJ1-2
v_gene: TRBV7-3
CDR3aa: CASSPYLRGGDYTF